This T cell receptor beta chain was retrieved from a study of blood T cell repertoires in COVID-19. Study-level background: Specimens from acute and convalescent COVID-19 originated in the United States, Italy and Spain.

As originally analysed: Amplification with reference gene primers provided the estimates of nucleated cell counts. Data came from immunoSEQ multiplex PCR; TCRdb stores just in-frame clones and leaves some out. That table gives V, J and clone size, and the DNA gave D and trimming. The data show 450,000 to 600,000 clones, roughly 90% seen once. Germline V lookup: CDR1 DFQATT, CDR2 SNEGSKA (reference sequence). The CDR3 is made up of 13 amino acids. Between the trimmed V and J ends, which lost 3 bases and 6 bases, there was a span of 12 bases. In assigning cohorts, the study relied on participant-reported clinical history.

The rearrangement links TRBV20-1 to TRBJ2-4; D unclear. Material for sequencing was PBMCs or T cells enriched from blood (not recorded which). This sequence originates from a woman between 18 and 29 years old who had recovered from COVID-19. As DNA, the CDR3 is TGCAGTGCTAGTCTGGCCCTCCCAAACATTCAGTACTTC. It is translated as CSASLALPNIQYF.